Presented here are 30 T cell receptor beta chains from one specimen sequenced in a study of identical twins. TCRdb used MiXCR to reprocess the 5' RACE reads, holding one entry per CDR3 protein. This sample has some 710,000 distinct CDR3 sequences, with 6.1% found just once. Sequenced sample: naive T cells sorted from blood. The receptors come from a man aged 18 to 30 in good health.

This chain connects TRBV28 to TRBJ2-5, with D uncertain. The CDR3 runs 17 residues. With 2 bases removed from V and 6 bases from J, the gap between germline ends came to 22 bases. The germline gives CDR1 MDHEN, CDR2 SYDVKM. CDR3 bases: TGTGCCAGCAGTTTAACGTTAGTTACTATCGGGCAACAGACCCAGTACTTC. Amino acid sequence: CASSLTLVTIGQQTQYF.

Only a few counts were recorded for this clonotype. The CDR3 bases are TGCGCCAGCAGCCAAGAGAGTTGGAATGAGCAGTTCTTC. Translating gives CASSQESWNEQFF. V usage is TRBV4-1 and J usage is TRBJ2-1; no reliable D call. Germline lookup yields CDR1 MGHRA and CDR2 YSYEKL. This CDR3 has 13 amino acids. V lost 0 bases and J 7 bases, leaving 7 bases between the germline ends.

This clonotype was seen at least ten times. The CDR3 nucleotides are TGTGCCAGCAGCTTGTCGAGGGGTCGGGACAGGGCCTCTCCCTATGGCTACACCTTC. Residues: CASSLSRGRDRASPYGYTF. The rearrangement links TRBV5-6 to TRBJ1-2, with 9 nucleotides matching TRBD1. Per germline, CDR1 SGHDT and CDR2 YYEEEE. Losses at the gene ends were 1 base for V and 4 bases for J; bases not matched to a gene: 17. The CDR3 sequence is 19 residues long.

This clonotype was counted between two and nine times. V is TRBV4-2 and J is TRBJ2-1; D is unclear. CDR1 and CDR2 from the germline V gene are LGHNA and YNFKEQ. V was clipped by 4 bases and J by 11 bases, with 15 bases between them. This CDR3 region has 13 residues. As DNA, the CDR3 is TGTGCCAGCAGCCGAGACCCCACTGATAAGCAGTTCTTC. This translates into CASSRDPTDKQFF.

For the CDR3, the DNA is TGTGCCAGCAGCACTAGCGGGAGGTTAGAGACCCAGTACTTC. Amino acids: CASSTSGRLETQYF. The chain joins TRBV7-6 to TRBJ2-5; 12 nucleotides line up with TRBD2. CDR1 is SGHVS, CDR2 FNYEAQ, per germline. The J segment lost 4 bases and the V segment lost 5 bases, leaving 2 bases of the junction unmatched. The CDR3 contains 14 residues.

Ten or more counts support this clonotype. V and J are TRBV5-1 and TRBJ2-2, with TRBD2 identical over 8 bases. Germline assignment: CDR1 SGHRS and CDR2 YFSETQ. Trimming took 3 bases from V and 6 from J; bases not matched to a gene: 4. CDR3 length equals 14 residues. The DNA for the CDR3 is TGCGCCAGCAGCTCGAGCGGGAGTCCCGGGGAGCTGTTTTTT. Its protein product is CASSSSGSPGELFF.

A note on this clonotype: A read error is likely, as this CDR3 ends without the conserved phenylalanine or tryptophan. The limits of the CDR3 on the DNA are not certain, so only TCRdb's listed CDR3 is given. This chain uses TRBV5-5 with TRBJ2-5. Germline lookup yields CDR1 SGHKS and CDR2 YYEKEE (reference sequence). 13 amino acids form the CDR3, both terminal residues included. CDR3 sequence reads: CASSTGEIQVQHI.

This clonotype was detected many times. The CDR3 nucleotides read TGTGCCAGCAGCGCGACAGGGGAGGGCTACAATGAGCAGTTCTTC. It codes for CASSATGEGYNEQFF. The chain uses TRBV9 and TRBJ2-1, with D tentatively TRBD1 (8 bases). This CDR3 is 15 amino acids long. Trimming pared 3 bases from V and 3 bases from J, leaving 13 bases between. Per germline, CDR1 SGDLS and CDR2 YYNGEE.

This clonotype showed up just a few times. CDR3 coding DNA: TGTGCCAGCAGCCCAGGGGCGGCGGGAGGGCGCAACAATGAGCAGTTCTTC. This translates into CASSPGAAGGRNNEQFF. This chain connects TRBV7-2 to TRBJ2-1, with TRBD2 matching 9 bases. This CDR3 has 17 amino acids. The J segment lost 5 bases and the V segment lost 5 bases, leaving 13 bases of the junction unmatched. CDR1 SGHTA and CDR2 FQGNSA come from the germline V gene.

This clonotype occurred a few times. The rearrangement links TRBV15 to TRBJ2-7, with TRBD1 matching over 9 bases. This CDR3 spans 15 amino acids. CDR1 is LNHNV and CDR2 is YYDKDF in the germline V gene (reference sequence). Trimming took 3 bases from V and 4 from J; bases not matched to a gene: 7. CDR3: CATSSRQGVSYEQYF. CDR3 DNA sequence: TGTGCCACCAGCAGCAGACAGGGGGTTAGTTACGAGCAGTACTTC.

This clonotype was recorded at least ten times. The chain carries TRBV12-3 or TRBV12-4 and TRBJ1-4, with a weak D call TRBD1 (6 bases). The V gene lost 3 bases and the J gene lost 12 bases, with 17 bases spanning the gap. The length of the CDR3 is 14 residues. CDR3 sequence (DNA): TGTGCCAGCAGTTTTAAGACAGGTCGGGGGCAACTGTTTTTT. Its protein is CASSFKTGRGQLFF.

V and J are TRBV7-6 and TRBJ2-3; 11 positions match TRBD1. V lost 5 bases to trimming and J lost 4 bases; unmatched junction nucleotides: 20. In germline, CDR1 is SGHVS, CDR2 FNYEAQ. The CDR3 runs 20 residues. CDR3 nucleotide sequence: TGTGCCAGCAGCCAAGGGACAGGGGGATTCGGTCGGGAGGCCCCAGATACGCAGTATTTT. Protein: CASSQGTGGFGREAPDTQYF.

This clonotype came up many times. Written as DNA, the CDR3 is TGCAGTGCTAGAGATAGGAGCCGAGTCTATGGCTACACCTTC. It yields the protein CSARDRSRVYGYTF. The chain uses TRBV20-1 and TRBJ1-2; no clear D gene. V lost 0 bases and J lost 4, with 12 bases in between. The CDR3 has 14 residues. Germline CDR1 is DFQATT and CDR2 is SNEGSKA (reference sequence).

This clonotype was found many times. J is TRBJ2-3 and V is TRBV10-3; D is unresolved. This CDR3 has 12 amino acids. The germline gives CDR1 ENHRY, CDR2 SYGVKD. Trimming cost V 8 bases and J 6 bases, with 12 bases left between them. CDR3 nucleotides: TGTGCCATCGGCACACCTGCGGATACGCAGTATTTT. This sequence encodes CAIGTPADTQYF.

This clonotype was detected a few times. The genes are TRBV27 and TRBJ1-1; possibly TRBD1 for D (5 bases). The CDR3 contains 14 residues. V lost 6 bases and J 1 base, leaving 12 bases between the germline ends. From germline, CDR1 is MNHEY and CDR2 SMNVEV (reference sequence). CDR3 residues: CASRPFTGNTEAFF. The CDR3 DNA sequence: TGTGCCAGCAGACCTTTCACAGGGAACACTGAAGCTTTCTTT.

This clonotype was observed many times. This chain connects TRBV5-1 to TRBJ2-2; maybe TRBD1 (5 bases). The ends were cut back, 7 bases at V and 1 base at J, with 17 bases in the middle. Germline V CDR1 and CDR2: SGHRS, YFSETQ. The CDR3 has 16 residues. CDR3 in amino acids: CASSRARFQNTGELFF. CDR3 DNA: TGCGCCAGCTCCAGGGCGCGGTTCCAGAACACCGGGGAGCTGTTTTTT.

This clonotype was seen a handful of times. The rearrangement joins TRBV2 to TRBJ1-5, with 8 bases matching TRBD1. V lost 1 base to trimming and J lost 4 bases; unmatched junction nucleotides: 3. Germline V gene data show CDR1 as SNHLY and CDR2 as FYNNEI. The CDR3 sequence is 15 residues long. The DNA of the CDR3 is TGTGCCAGCAGTGAAGGACAGGGGCCGAATCAGCCCCAGCATTTT. Translated, it gives CASSEGQGPNQPQHF.

This clonotype was observed a few times. The chain employs TRBV25-1 and TRBJ2-3, with D tentatively TRBD1 (6 bases). CDR3 length: 17 amino acids. CDR1 is MGHDK and CDR2 is SYGVNS in the germline V gene. Trimming pared 0 bases from V and 3 bases from J, leaving 16 bases between. CDR3 protein: CASSEYIRGGTTDTQYF. CDR3 bases: TGTGCCAGCAGTGAATATATCAGAGGGGGAACTACAGATACGCAGTATTTT. Full variable domain (outside the CDR3, taken from reference TRBV25-1 and TRBJ2-3): EADIYQTPRYLVIGTGKKITLECSQTMGHDKMYWYQQDPGMELHLIHYSYGVNSTEKGDLSSESTVSRIRTEHFPLTLESARPSHTSQYLCASSEYIRGGTTDTQYFGPGTRLTVL.

The J gene is TRBJ1-2, the V gene TRBV4-2, with D possibly being TRBD1 (5 bases). Trimming left V 4 bases short and J 8 bases short, with 17 bases between. Germline V gives CDR1 LGHNA, CDR2 YNFKEQ. This CDR3 contains 14 residues. The CDR3 DNA sequence: TGTGCCAGCAGCCCAACGGACACGCAAGGGGGCTACACCTTC. It specifies CASSPTDTQGGYTF.

The chain links TRBV6-5 to TRBJ2-5, with D possibly TRBD2 on 5 matching bases. V lost 4 bases and J lost 5, with 20 bases in between. Germline assignment: CDR1 MNHEY and CDR2 SVGAGI. This CDR3 is built from 16 residues. The CDR3 DNA reads TGTGCCAGCAGTTTGGTTCAGCTACCGAGAGGGGAGACCCAGTACTTC. It yields the protein CASSLVQLPRGETQYF.

This clonotype was found a few times. CDR3 region: CASTGTAHGRYF. The CDR3 nucleotides are TGTGCCAGCACCGGGACCGCCCATGGGCGGTACTTC. The V gene is TRBV12-3 or TRBV12-4, the J gene TRBJ2-5, with D possibly being TRBD1 or TRBD2 (5 bases each). V lost 7 bases to trimming and J lost 13 bases, with 19 bases between them. The CDR3 is made up of 12 amino acids.

This clonotype came up many times. The chain uses TRBV4-3 and TRBJ1-4; 7 bases fit TRBD1. Trimming cost V 7 bases and J 6 bases; bases outside gene matches: 8. In germline, CDR1 is LGHNA, CDR2 YSLEER. There are 14 residues in the CDR3. CDR3 in amino acids: CASTADRVDEKLFF. As DNA, the CDR3 is TGCGCCAGCACGGCAGACAGGGTCGATGAAAAACTGTTTTTT.

At least ten counts were recorded for this clonotype. The chain recombines TRBV10-2 with TRBJ2-1, with TRBD1 matching over 8 bases. The length of the CDR3 is 16 residues. Trimming removed 3 bases from V and 5 bases from J; junction bases left unmatched: 9. Germline V CDR1 and CDR2: WSHSY, SAAADI. In DNA, the CDR3 is TGCGCCAGCAGTGAACCCGGGACAGGTCTGGACAATGAGCAGTTCTTC. Translated: CASSEPGTGLDNEQFF.

This clonotype occurred many times. The genes are TRBV6-1 and TRBJ2-1, with 7 positions matching TRBD1. J gave up 8 bases and V 6 bases, and 7 bases lay outside the gene matches. The CDR3 loop spans 13 amino acids. Germline CDR1 reads MNHNS; CDR2 reads SASEGT. The CDR3 DNA is TGTGCCAGCAGCCCGACAGGGATCTATGAGCAGTTCTTC. Its translation: CASSPTGIYEQFF.

This clonotype showed up just a few times. V and J are TRBV6-2 or TRBV6-3 and TRBJ2-1; D is undetermined. Looked up from germline, CDR1 is MNHEY and CDR2 is SVGEGT. This CDR3 has 18 residues. Between the trimmed V and J ends, which lost 6 bases and 2 bases, there was a span of 23 bases. Here the CDR3 DNA reads TGTGCCAGCAGACCTCAACCGCAGATCCCGAAAACCTACAATGAGCAGTTCTTC. Translated: CASRPQPQIPKTYNEQFF.

The chain links TRBV4-2 to TRBJ2-7, with 13 positions matching TRBD2. CDR3 size: 17 residues. Unmatched junction bases numbered 11, after V lost 4 bases and J lost 5 bases. The germline V gene has CDR1 LGHNA and CDR2 YNFKEQ. The CDR3 is CASSPHWTGTSGNEQYF. For the CDR3, the DNA is TGTGCCAGCAGCCCCCACTGGACCGGGACTAGCGGGAACGAGCAGTACTTC.

This clonotype was detected ten times or more. This chain connects TRBV28 to TRBJ2-5; TRBD1 matches at 12 bases. Germline V gene data show CDR1 as MDHEN and CDR2 as SYDVKM. J was trimmed by 7 bases and V by 6 bases; bases with no gene match: 0. The CDR3 is 12 residues long. CDR3 DNA: TGTGCCAGCAGGGGACAGGGGGCGACCCAGTACTTC. Translating gives CASRGQGATQYF.

This clonotype was counted ten times or more. The chain couples TRBV27 to TRBJ2-5; 8 bases fit TRBD2. The CDR3 has 15 residues. CDR1 and CDR2 from the germline V gene are MNHEY and SMNVEV (reference sequence). J lost 2 bases, V lost 4 bases, and 6 bases had no gene match. CDR3 sequence (DNA): TGTGCCAGCAGTTCCCCCCCTAGCGGGCAAGAGACCCAGTACTTC. It encodes CASSSPPSGQETQYF.

Many counts were recorded for this clonotype. V is TRBV11-1 and J is TRBJ2-1; D may be TRBD2 (5 bases). The CDR3 is made up of 14 amino acids. Germline-derived CDR1 and CDR2 are SGHAT and FQDESV (reference sequence). Trimming removed 3 bases from V and 6 bases from J, with 12 bases in between. The CDR3 protein is CASSFRSGFNEQFF. The CDR3 DNA follows: TGTGCCAGCAGCTTCCGTTCGGGGTTCAATGAGCAGTTCTTC.

This clonotype appeared many times. V gene TRBV20-1 combines with J gene TRBJ2-3, with 11 bases lining up with TRBD2. CDR1 DFQATT and CDR2 SNEGSKA come from the germline V gene (reference sequence). V lost 1 base and J lost 5; bases outside the gene matches: 5. The CDR3 spans 15 residues. The CDR3 sequence is CSARGPGTSGDTQYF. The CDR3 nucleotides are TGCAGTGCTAGAGGGCCCGGGACTAGCGGAGATACGCAGTATTTT.